This is a list of T cell receptor beta chains from one sample in a study of T cell responses to AZD1222 COVID-19 vaccine. Sequencing was performed with immunoSEQ multiplex PCR; in TCRdb, only in-frame clones are kept and a portion is missing. The sample contains about 63,000 clones, about 85% of which appear only once. This sample comprised peripheral blood, obtained on day 0 of AZD1222 vaccination. These TCRs come from an adult in good health. CDR3s include the opening cysteine and the closing phenylalanine or tryptophan. Fields, in order: J gene, V gene, CDR3 protein.

TRBJ1-6 TRBV18 CASSPPWDRGRSPLHF
TRBJ2-1 TRBV7-2 CASSVTSFTSYNEQFF
TRBJ1-2 TRBV7-2 CASSRTDPNYGYTF
TRBJ2-1 TRBV29-1 CSVCWTSGVWCEQFF
TRBJ1-1 TRBV13 CASKDPLAPVEAFF
TRBJ2-3 TRBV28 CASRGQWGTDTQYF
TRBJ1-3 TRBV10-3 CAISERNTIYF
TRBJ1-1 TRBV19 CASSLRVRTEAFF
TRBJ1-5 TRBV28 CATPEEGCLYSNQPQHF
TRBJ1-6 TRBV19 CASSPGVGQQNSPLHF
TRBJ2-5 TRBV4-1 CASSQDPQVLGETQYF
TRBJ1-6 TRBV7-6 CASSLGQGLRSPLHF
TRBJ1-5 TRBV6-1 CASSDRNSNQPQHF
TRBJ1-2 TRBV6-6 CASSSFDYGYTF
TRBJ1-2 TRBV7-7 CASSLFRFEGGYGYTF
TRBJ1-6 TRBV27 CASSSQGRNSPLHF
TRBJ2-3 TRBV7-8 CASSLAGSDTQYF
TRBJ2-7 TRBV29-1 CSVTTSGSSYEQYF
TRBJ1-6 TRBV5-3 CARSQGHGDQHSPLHF
TRBJ1-2 TRBV7-9 CASSLPGQGAGYGYTF
TRBJ2-2 TRBV6-5 CASTLQGGVGELFF
TRBJ2-1 TRBV7-3 CASSFRQGGRNSYNEQFF
TRBJ1-2 TRBV20-1 CSASVGGGYTF
TRBJ1-6 TRBV5-8 CATKRSPGRTNSPLHF